The 24 T cell receptor beta chains below come from one sample, sequenced in a study of CD8 T cells in ankylosing spondylitis. From the 5' RACE reads, TCRdb called clonotypes with MiXCR, one entry per CDR3 protein. The sample lists 150,000 to 200,000 distinct CDR3 sequences, roughly 11% occurring once. Input material: blood, either unsorted or a sorted T cell fraction (not recorded which). The receptors stem from a male donor with ankylosing spondylitis or in good health (not recorded which).

The chain links TRBV29-1 to TRBJ1-4, with 8 bases identical to TRBD1. Germline V gives CDR1 SQVTM, CDR2 ANQGSEA. V lost 3 bases, J lost 8 bases, and 11 bases stayed unmatched. The CDR3 has 15 residues. The chain's CDR3 is CSVEDPGQAREKLFF. CDR3 nucleotides: TGCAGCGTTGAGGATCCGGGACAGGCTAGGGAAAAACTGTTTTTT.

This clonotype was observed a handful of times. The V and J genes are TRBV12-3 or TRBV12-4 and TRBJ2-1, with a tentative D call TRBD2 (6 bases). V was shortened by 3 bases and J by 7 bases, with 16 bases between the two germline ends. This CDR3 contains 15 residues. The CDR3 spells CASSFLGSMGNEQFF. The DNA for the CDR3 is TGTGCCAGCAGTTTTCTCGGGAGTATGGGAAATGAGCAGTTCTTC.

This clonotype was observed at least ten times. The chain links TRBV12-3 or TRBV12-4 to TRBJ2-3; 9 bases align to TRBD2. The CDR3 loop spans 15 amino acids. Unmatched junction bases numbered 7, after V lost 5 bases and J lost 4 bases. The CDR3 protein is CASSRSGSRADTQYF. For the CDR3, the DNA is TGTGCCAGCAGTCGTAGCGGGAGCCGCGCAGATACGCAGTATTTT.

This clonotype was counted at least ten times. The chain links TRBV20-1 to TRBJ1-5; TRBD1 matches 7 bases. The germline gives CDR1 DFQATT, CDR2 SNEGSKA (reference sequence). V gave up 6 bases and J gave up 4 bases; unmatched junction bases: 6. The CDR3 has 13 amino acids. CDR3 residues: CSARDSRNQPQHF. In DNA, the CDR3 is TGCAGTGCCCGGGACAGTAGAAATCAGCCCCAGCATTTT.

This clonotype was picked up a small number of times. The rearrangement uses TRBV27 and TRBJ2-2, with 7 positions matching TRBD1. The V gene end was trimmed by 6 bases and the J gene end by 6 bases; junction bases not matched to a gene: 7. The CDR3 is made up of 14 amino acids. Germline V lookup: CDR1 MNHEY, CDR2 SMNVEV (reference sequence). As DNA, the CDR3 is TGTGCCAGCAGACAGGGGAGTTGGTCCGGGGAGCTGTTTTTT. It translates to CASRQGSWSGELFF.

This clonotype was observed a handful of times. The chain is built from TRBV9 and TRBJ2-5; a possible D gene is TRBD1 (6 bases). Per the germline V gene, CDR1 is SGDLS and CDR2 is YYNGEE. This CDR3 contains 14 residues. Trimming stripped 3 bases from V and 5 bases from J, with 14 bases between. CDR3 nucleotide sequence: TGTGCCAGCAGCGCTCAACAGGGTCAGGAGACCCAGTACTTC. Its protein product is CASSAQQGQETQYF.

This clonotype was observed at least ten times. The rearrangement links TRBV20-1 to TRBJ2-7, with 11 bases identical to TRBD1. V was pared by 6 bases and J by 4 bases, with 2 bases of the junction left unmatched. Germline V CDR1 and CDR2: DFQATT, SNEGSKA (reference sequence). The length of the CDR3 is 12 residues. The CDR3 region has the DNA TGCAGTGCCCGGGACAGGGGGTACGAGCAGTACTTC. Translated: CSARDRGYEQYF.

The sample holds many counts of this clonotype. This sequence joins TRBV4-1 and TRBJ2-2; 8 bases match TRBD1. The CDR3 has 18 residues. CDR1 and CDR2 from the germline V gene are MGHRA and YSYEKL. Unmatched junction bases numbered 15, after V lost 3 bases and J lost 6 bases. The CDR3 reads CASSHRSQGAQGAGELFF. The CDR3 DNA is TGCGCCAGCAGCCATAGGTCCCAGGGGGCCCAAGGGGCCGGGGAGCTGTTTTTT.

CDR3 sequence: CASSPPKGPNTEAFF. The DNA for the CDR3 is TGTGCCAGCTCACCACCTAAGGGACCGAACACTGAAGCTTTCTTT. The rearrangement links TRBV18 to TRBJ1-1; weak D call: TRBD1 (5 bases). The CDR3 runs 15 residues. V lost 0 bases and J lost 1, with 9 bases in between. Looked up from germline, CDR1 is KGHSH and CDR2 is LQKENI.

The rearrangement links TRBV7-2 to TRBJ2-1; D is ambiguous. With 5 bases removed from V and 4 bases from J, the gap between germline ends came to 15 bases. The CDR3 has 15 residues. From germline, CDR1 is SGHTA and CDR2 FQGNSA. The CDR3 reads CASSPFLGSYNEQFF. The CDR3 bases are TGTGCCAGCAGCCCCTTCCTGGGCTCTTACAATGAGCAGTTCTTC.

This clonotype was observed at least ten times. The rearrangement links TRBV12-3 or TRBV12-4 to TRBJ2-3; 8 bases agree with TRBD2. The CDR3 runs 18 residues. Losses at the gene ends were 4 bases for V and 2 bases for J; bases not matched to a gene: 14. Written as DNA, the CDR3 is TGTGCCAGCAGTTCCCTGTGCGAGCGGGGGATACACACAGATACGCAGTATTTT. Residues: CASSSLCERGIHTDTQYF.

This clonotype appeared many times. The chain is built from TRBV12-5 and TRBJ2-3; possible D gene TRBD2, 6 bases. Germline V gene data show CDR1 as LGHNT and CDR2 as FRNRAP. The CDR3 is 14 amino acids. V lost 5 bases and J lost 1, with 10 bases in between. CDR3 in DNA: TGTGCTAGTGGTCCGGGACTCGGCACAGATACGCAGTATTTT. The encoded protein is CASGPGLGTDTQYF.

This clonotype was detected ten times or more. The chain couples TRBV10-1 to TRBJ2-2; D remains unclear. The V gene's germline CDR1 is WNHNN and CDR2 SYGVQD (reference sequence). With 3 bases removed from V and 6 bases from J, the gap between germline ends came to 11 bases. This CDR3 has 14 amino acids. CDR3 in amino acids: CASSENLVAGELFF. CDR3 bases: TGCGCCAGCAGTGAAAATTTGGTGGCCGGGGAGCTGTTTTTT.

This clonotype was seen repeatedly, ten times or more. V usage is TRBV29-1 and J usage is TRBJ2-6; 7 nucleotides match TRBD2. CDR1 SQVTM and CDR2 ANQGSEA come from the germline V gene. J gave up 0 bases and V 4 bases, and 6 bases lay outside the gene matches. The CDR3 consists of 16 residues. The CDR3 sequence is CSVVGGGYSGANVLTF. The CDR3 DNA reads as TGCAGCGTTGTGGGCGGGGGTTACTCTGGGGCCAACGTCCTGACTTTC.

Comments on this clonotype: This may stem from a read error, because a much larger clone lies one nucleotide away. This chain links TRBV20-1 with TRBJ2-7, with 11 positions matching TRBD2. The CDR3 covers 15 residues. Germline V gene sequence: CDR1 DFQATT, CDR2 SNEGSKA (reference sequence). The CDR3 nucleotides are TGCAGTGCTAGGGAACTAGCGGGGGTCTCCCACGAGCAGTACTTC. This gives the protein CSARELAGVSHEQYF.

This clonotype came up many times. The chain has TRBV6-5 and TRBJ1-2; D might be TRBD1 (6 bases). Looked up from germline, CDR1 is MNHEY and CDR2 is SVGAGI. This CDR3 is built from 12 residues. The V and J ends lost 4 bases and 8 bases respectively, with 11 bases between them. The DNA for the CDR3 is TGTGCCAGCAGTTCCTACAGGGACGGCTACACCTTC. Residues: CASSSYRDGYTF.

V and J are TRBV2 and TRBJ2-1; no reliable D call. The ends were cut back, 3 bases at V and 9 bases at J, with 9 bases in the middle. Germline CDR1 reads SNHLY; CDR2 reads FYNNEI. The CDR3 contains 12 residues. In DNA form, the CDR3 reads TGTGCCAGCAGTGAGCAAAGATTTGAGCAGTTCTTC. This gives the protein CASSEQRFEQFF.

In its sample, this clonotype was seen a few times. The chain employs TRBV5-6 and TRBJ2-7, with D tentatively TRBD2 (5 bases). Germline V CDR1 and CDR2: SGHDT, YYEEEE. Trimming shortened V by 8 bases and J by 2 bases, and 14 bases separated the two germline ends. This CDR3 comprises 13 residues. The CDR3 loop is CASGRRSAYEQYF. Written as DNA, the CDR3 is TGTGCCAGTGGTCGGAGGAGCGCCTACGAGCAGTACTTC.

This sequence joins TRBV11-2 and TRBJ2-3, with TRBD2 identical over 13 bases. V dropped 5 bases and J dropped 7; count of bases not matched to a gene: 12. CDR1 and CDR2 from the germline V gene are SGHAT and FQNNGV. CDR3 length: 17 residues. The CDR3 nucleotides are TGTGCCAGCAGCCAAATGAGACTAGCGGGAGGCCGAAATACGCAGTATTTT. This codes for CASSQMRLAGGRNTQYF.

This clonotype was observed many times. V usage is TRBV5-1 and J usage is TRBJ2-3; 8 bases map to TRBD2. V lost 0 bases, J lost 4 bases, and 13 bases stayed unmatched. Looked up from germline, CDR1 is SGHRS and CDR2 is YFSETQ. The CDR3 totals 18 residues. This CDR3 is CASSLGTGTRGSADTQYF. CDR3 nucleotides: TGCGCCAGCAGCTTGGGGACCGGGACTAGGGGAAGTGCAGATACGCAGTATTTT.

The sample holds one count of this clonotype. The rearrangement joins TRBV7-9 to TRBJ1-1, with a possible D match to TRBD1 (5 bases). Germline assignment: CDR1 SEHNR and CDR2 FQNEAQ (reference sequence). V shed 0 bases and J shed 4 bases, with 15 bases lying between them. The CDR3 totals 16 residues. The CDR3 sequence: CASSLAFGRVSTEAFF. CDR3 DNA sequence: TGTGCCAGCAGCTTAGCTTTTGGCAGGGTCAGCACTGAAGCTTTCTTT.

This clonotype occurred many times. The V and J genes are TRBV12-3 or TRBV12-4 and TRBJ1-4, with D possibly matching TRBD1 (5 bases). The V end lost 6 bases, the J end lost 2 bases, and 10 bases lay between the germline ends. CDR3 length: 14 amino acids. The CDR3 DNA reads TGTGCCAGCAGAATCGGGGGGACTAATGAAAAACTGTTTTTT. Amino acids: CASRIGGTNEKLFF.

This chain uses TRBV29-1 with TRBJ2-1; 10 positions agree with TRBD2. This CDR3 is built from 15 residues. J was trimmed by 4 bases and V by 7 bases; bases with no gene match: 10. Germline V gene sequence: CDR1 SQVTM, CDR2 ANQGSEA. The CDR3 sequence: CSAEPPGLAYNEQFF. DNA for the CDR3: TGCAGCGCTGAGCCACCGGGACTAGCGTACAATGAGCAGTTCTTC.

With regard to this clonotype: Its ends do not fully match the called genes, so a read error is possible. The rearrangement joins TRBV20-1 to TRBJ2-1, with TRBD2 identical over 7 bases. Germline CDR1 is DFQATT and CDR2 is SNEGSKA (reference sequence). There are 16 residues in the CDR3. CDR3 in amino acids: CSASPPFGRSSNEQFF. Written as DNA, the CDR3 is TGCAGTGCTAGTCCTCCTTTCGGGAGGTCCTCCAATGAGCAGTTCTTC.